The 29 T cell receptor beta chains reported below all come from one sample, sequenced in a study of cytomegalovirus exposure and HLA in healthy donors. Some clones are missing from TCRdb's copy, which holds only in-frame ones; the method was immunoSEQ multiplex PCR. The sample consists of about 120,000 clones, roughly 88% of them appearing once. Sequencing was done on a sample of PBMCs. The receptors derive from a woman aged 18-35 years in good health and CMV-seropositive.

CDR3 sequence (DNA): TGTGCCAGCAGCTTGCAGGGGGCGGATGAAAAACTGTTTTTT. This codes for CASSLQGADEKLFF. This chain joins TRBV5-6 and TRBJ1-4; 8 bases fit TRBD1. V lost 1 base, J lost 6 bases, and 2 bases stayed unmatched. CDR1 is SGHDT, CDR2 YYEEEE, per germline. This CDR3 has 14 amino acids. The full variable domain, its missing parts supplied by reference TRBV5-6 and TRBJ1-4, is DAGVTQSPTHLIKTRGQQVTLRCSPKSGHDTVSWYQQALGQGPQFIFQYYEEEERQRGNFPDRFSGHQFPNYSSELNVNALLLGDSALYLCASSLQGADEKLFFGSGTQLSVL.

This chain connects TRBV6-5 to TRBJ2-1; TRBD2 matches 11 bases. Germline V gene sequence: CDR1 MNHEY, CDR2 SVGAGI. The CDR3 consists of 15 residues. After removal of 0 bases from V and 7 bases from J, the junction contained 2 bases not matched to a gene. CDR3 loop: CASSYSPSGRNEQFF. CDR3 in DNA: TGTGCCAGCAGTTACTCGCCTAGCGGGAGGAATGAGCAGTTCTTC.

The genes are TRBV4-1 and TRBJ2-2, with D possibly TRBD1 on 5 matching bases. CDR1 MGHRA and CDR2 YSYEKL come from the germline V gene. The CDR3 spans 16 residues. V was trimmed by 3 bases and J by 6 bases, leaving 17 bases between them. CDR3 sequence (DNA): TGCGCCAGCAGCCAGACGACAGCTAATTGGGCCGGGGAGCTGTTTTTT. It is translated as CASSQTTANWAGELFF.

The chain is built from TRBV5-4 and TRBJ1-3; 7 bases are shared with TRBD1. Per germline, CDR1 SGHNT and CDR2 YYREEE (reference sequence). This CDR3 is 13 amino acids long. The V gene end was trimmed by 5 bases and the J gene end by 3 bases; junction bases not matched to a gene: 2. The CDR3 DNA follows: TGTGCCAGCAGAGGGGGCTTTGGAAACACCATATATTTT. The encoded protein is CASRGGFGNTIYF.

The chain joins TRBV4-3 to TRBJ2-7, with 8 bases identical to TRBD1. The germline V gene has CDR1 LGHNA and CDR2 YSLEER. The CDR3 consists of 14 residues. V trimming: 4 bases; J trimming: 3 bases; junction bases outside the gene matches: 5. The CDR3 sequence is CASSPGTGLYEQYF. The CDR3 nucleotides are TGCGCCAGCAGCCCGGGGACAGGCCTCTACGAGCAGTACTTC.

The J gene is TRBJ2-5, the V gene TRBV5-1; D unresolved. This CDR3 is built from 12 residues. Germline V lookup: CDR1 SGHRS, CDR2 YFSETQ. The ends were cut back, 1 base at V and 2 bases at J, with 3 bases in the middle. The CDR3 sequence: CASSLRQETQYF. The CDR3 coding sequence is TGCGCCAGCAGCTTGCGTCAAGAGACCCAGTACTTC.

The chain has TRBV9 and TRBJ1-2, with 8 nucleotides matching TRBD1. The junction had 7 bases not matched to a gene; V was cut back by 2 bases and J by 7 bases. The CDR3 length is 14 residues. Per germline, CDR1 SGDLS and CDR2 YYNGEE. CDR3 sequence (DNA): TGTGCCAGCAGCGTCGGACAGGGAGGTGGTGGCTACACCTTC. Protein product: CASSVGQGGGGYTF.

Only one count was recorded for this clone. The genes are TRBV11-3 and TRBJ2-1, with a tentative D call TRBD2 (6 bases). V was clipped by 10 bases and J by 4 bases, with 11 bases between them. Per the germline V gene, CDR1 is SGHNT and CDR2 is YENEEA. The CDR3 spans 12 residues. The CDR3: CATYGGYNEQFF. The CDR3 region has the DNA TGTGCCACCTACGGGGGTTACAATGAGCAGTTCTTC.

This sequence joins TRBV6-4 and TRBJ1-4, with 7 bases aligning to TRBD1. Germline loops: CDR1 MRHNA, CDR2 SNTAGT. V lost 5 bases and J lost 2; bases outside the gene matches: 5. The CDR3 totals 15 residues. The chain's CDR3 is CASSLTGCTNEKLFF. In DNA, the CDR3 is TGTGCCAGCAGTTTGACAGGGTGCACTAATGAAAAACTGTTTTTT.

V usage is TRBV2 and J usage is TRBJ1-2, with D possibly matching TRBD1 (6 bases). Germline V gene lookup returns CDR1 SNHLY and CDR2 FYNNEI. Trimming left V 6 bases short and J 2 bases short, with 10 bases between. This CDR3 comprises 13 residues. The CDR3 DNA is TGTGCCAGCAGGATAGGACAGAACTATGGCTACACCTTC. Its translation: CASRIGQNYGYTF.

The V gene is TRBV5-1, the J gene TRBJ1-2; D is uncertain. The CDR3 covers 15 residues. The germline gives CDR1 SGHRS, CDR2 YFSETQ. Between the trimmed V and J ends, which lost 5 bases and 0 bases, there was a span of 14 bases. Here the CDR3 reads CASSRAAGSNYGYTF. CDR3 DNA: TGCGCCAGCAGTAGGGCCGCGGGATCTAACTATGGCTACACCTTC.

This clone has a single count. This rearrangement joins TRBV11-3 to TRBJ1-5; a weak D match, TRBD1 (6 bases). V was shortened by 7 bases and J by 9 bases, with 22 bases between the two germline ends. Germline V gene lookup returns CDR1 SGHNT and CDR2 YENEEA. The CDR3 sequence is 15 residues long. The CDR3 DNA reads as TGTGCCAGCAACCCTTGGACAGAGTCTTTTAGGCCCCAGCATTTT. Its protein is CASNPWTESFRPQHF.

The chain carries TRBV7-2 and TRBJ2-7; 10 positions agree with TRBD2. The CDR3 contains 16 residues. Germline V gene lookup returns CDR1 SGHTA and CDR2 FQGNSA. V lost 5 bases, J lost 4 bases, and 11 bases stayed unmatched. The CDR3 region is CASSLKDSSGSYEQYF. Here the CDR3 DNA reads TGTGCCAGCAGCCTAAAAGACTCTAGCGGGAGTTACGAGCAGTACTTC.

This sequence joins TRBV19 and TRBJ1-3; TRBD1 is a possible D gene (6 bases). The CDR3 is 14 residues long. V was pared by 6 bases and J by 0 bases, with 9 bases between. Germline CDR1 LNHDA, CDR2 SQIVND (reference sequence). The DNA of the CDR3 is TGTGCCAGTAGCGGGACACCCTCTGGAAACACCATATATTTT. It translates to CASSGTPSGNTIYF.

CDR3 sequence reads: CASSVGGETQYF. DNA for the CDR3: TGTGCCAGCAGTGTAGGAGGAGAGACCCAGTACTTC. V is TRBV6-1 and J is TRBJ2-5, with D possibly TRBD2 on 5 matching bases. Per the germline V gene, CDR1 is MNHNS and CDR2 is SASEGT. CDR3 size: 12 residues. V was trimmed by 4 bases and J by 4 bases, leaving 7 bases between them.

DNA of the CDR3: TGTGCCAGCAGTGACTTAAAGGACAGGGACGGTTGGGGCTACACCTTC. Translating gives CASSDLKDRDGWGYTF. The rearrangement uses TRBV6-4 and TRBJ1-2; 8 bases line up with TRBD1. The CDR3 totals 16 residues. V shed 1 base, J shed 8 bases, and the junction held 12 bases outside the gene matches. CDR1 and CDR2 (germline): MRHNA, SNTAGT.

The rearrangement links TRBV28 to TRBJ2-3; TRBD2 might be the D (6 bases). The CDR3 spans 13 residues. Germline V gene data show CDR1 as MDHEN and CDR2 as SYDVKM. Trimming left V 6 bases short and J 4 bases short, with 11 bases between. CDR3 region: CASSHGGADTQYF. The CDR3 nucleotides read TGTGCCAGCAGCCACGGAGGGGCAGATACGCAGTATTTT.

The rearrangement uses TRBV10-3 and TRBJ1-1, with 9 nucleotides matching TRBD1. J lost 4 bases, V lost 2 bases, and 5 bases had no gene match. CDR3 length: 15 amino acids. Germline CDR1 and CDR2: ENHRY and SYGVKD. The DNA of the CDR3 is TGTGCCATCAGTGAGGGGGGACAGGGAAGCACTGAAGCTTTCTTT. Its translation is CAISEGGQGSTEAFF.

This chain connects TRBV5-1 to TRBJ2-1; TRBD1 agrees at 7 bases. V shed 1 base and J 2 bases; nucleotides not matched to a gene: 3. The V gene's germline CDR1 is SGHRS and CDR2 YFSETQ. The CDR3 sequence is 15 residues long. CDR3 DNA: TGCGCCAGCAGCTTGCGACAGGGCCCCTACAATGAGCAGTTCTTC. Translating it yields CASSLRQGPYNEQFF.

The chain employs TRBV9 and TRBJ2-5; 11 bases are a match to TRBD2. CDR3 length equals 16 residues. Germline V gives CDR1 SGDLS, CDR2 YYNGEE. V lost 0 bases to trimming and J lost 7 bases; unmatched junction nucleotides: 8. CDR3 DNA sequence: TGTGCCAGCAGCGTAGGGGGGACTAGCGGATTGGGGACCCAGTACTTC. It encodes CASSVGGTSGLGTQYF.

This rearrangement joins TRBV15 to TRBJ2-3, with D possibly being TRBD1 (6 bases). This CDR3 region has 14 residues. V lost 7 bases and J 1 base, leaving 12 bases between the germline ends. Germline CDR1 LNHNV, CDR2 YYDKDF (reference sequence). The CDR3 is CATKGDLGTDTQYF. For the CDR3, the DNA is TGTGCCACCAAGGGGGATTTGGGCACAGATACGCAGTATTTT.

The chain joins TRBV5-6 to TRBJ1-4; D uncertain. Germline values: CDR1 SGHDT, CDR2 YYEEEE. CDR3 length: 15 residues. Deletions cut 0 bases from V and 8 bases from J, with 14 bases between. DNA for the CDR3: TGTGCCAGCAGCTTGGGGAATATCGCCGGGGAAAAACTGTTTTTT. Protein product: CASSLGNIAGEKLFF.

The chain recombines TRBV5-1 with TRBJ1-2; tentative D call: TRBD1 (5 bases). Trimming cost V 2 bases and J 0 bases, with 11 bases left between them. Germline assignment: CDR1 SGHRS and CDR2 YFSETQ. CDR3 length: 15 residues. CDR3 bases: TGCGCCAGCAGCTTTCTGGGGCAATCTAACTATGGCTACACCTTC. Protein: CASSFLGQSNYGYTF.

The chain employs TRBV7-9 and TRBJ1-1, with TRBD1 matching 10 bases. This CDR3 has 15 residues. Germline V lookup: CDR1 SEHNR, CDR2 FQNEAQ (reference sequence). Germline trimming cut 2 bases from V and 6 bases from J; bases unmatched to any gene: 6. CDR3 nucleotides: TGTGCCAGCAGCTTAACCCGGACAGGGGGAGCTGAAGCTTTCTTT. Translating gives CASSLTRTGGAEAFF. Supplemented by reference TRBV7-9 and TRBJ1-1, the full variable domain reads DTGVSQNPRHKITKRGQNVTFRCDPISEHNRLYWYRQTLGQGPEFLTYFQNEAQLEKSRLLSDRFSAERPKGSFSTLEIQRTEQGDSAMYLCASSLTRTGGAEAFFGQGTRLTVV.

CDR3 DNA sequence: TGTGCCAGCAGCTCCCGCTCCTACGAGCAGTACTTC. This encodes CASSSRSYEQYF. The gene calls are TRBV7-2 and TRBJ2-7; no clear D. V shed 4 bases and J shed 0 bases, with 4 bases lying between them. The germline CDR1 and CDR2 sequences are SGHTA and FQGNSA. CDR3 length: 12 residues.

V usage is TRBV19 and J usage is TRBJ1-2; D remains ambiguous. With 5 bases removed from V and 2 bases from J, the gap between germline ends came to 6 bases. Germline CDR1 and CDR2: LNHDA and SQIVND (reference sequence). CDR3 size: 12 residues. The CDR3 DNA follows: TGTGCCAGTAGTCGGCGGAACTATGGCTACACCTTC. Translated, it gives CASSRRNYGYTF.

V usage is TRBV30 and J usage is TRBJ1-5, with 8 positions matching TRBD1. Trimming at V came to 0 bases and at J to 5 bases, leaving 9 bases not matched to a gene. This CDR3 has 16 amino acids. The germline gives CDR1 GTSNPN, CDR2 SVGIG (reference sequence). The CDR3 DNA reads as TGTGCCTGGAGTGTTAGGGGGCAGGGGGCCGATCAGCCCCAGCATTTT. Its translation is CAWSVRGQGADQPQHF.

This chain links TRBV4-2 with TRBJ2-4; 7 bases match TRBD2. This CDR3 is 19 amino acids long. Germline V gives CDR1 LGHNA, CDR2 YNFKEQ. V was clipped by 0 bases and J by 0 bases; unmatched bases: 11. CDR3 in DNA: TGTGCCAGCAGCCAAGAACCCCCGGGAGGTAGCGGAGCCAAAAACATTCAGTACTTC. Its protein product is CASSQEPPGGSGAKNIQYF.

This rearrangement joins TRBV10-1 to TRBJ1-5; TRBD1 matches at 7 bases. V trimming: 0 bases; J trimming: 4 bases; junction bases outside the gene matches: 12. The CDR3 contains 18 residues. Germline lookup yields CDR1 WNHNN and CDR2 SYGVQD (reference sequence). CDR3 in amino acids: CASSESRELGGRNQPQHF. CDR3 nucleotides: TGCGCCAGCAGTGAGTCGCGCGAATTAGGGGGCAGAAATCAGCCCCAGCATTTT.